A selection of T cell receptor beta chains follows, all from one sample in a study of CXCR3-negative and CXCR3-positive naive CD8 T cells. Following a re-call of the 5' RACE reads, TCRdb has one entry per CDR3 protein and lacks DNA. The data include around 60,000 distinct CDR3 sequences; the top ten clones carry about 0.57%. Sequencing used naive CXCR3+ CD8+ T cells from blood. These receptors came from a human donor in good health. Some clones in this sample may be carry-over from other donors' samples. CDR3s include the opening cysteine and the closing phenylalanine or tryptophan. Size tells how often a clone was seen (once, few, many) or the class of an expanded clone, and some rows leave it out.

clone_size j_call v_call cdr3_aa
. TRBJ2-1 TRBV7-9 CASSFGTDNEQFF
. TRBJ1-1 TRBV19 CASSVGTVNTEAFF
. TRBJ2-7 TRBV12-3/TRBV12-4 CASSLLSGSYEQYF
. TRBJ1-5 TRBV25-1 CASSVLGAGQPQHF
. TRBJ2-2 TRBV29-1 CSVLQGSGELFF
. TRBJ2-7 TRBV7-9 CASSSIRRTSGGAYEQYF
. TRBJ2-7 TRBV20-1 CSARDNRDYEQYF
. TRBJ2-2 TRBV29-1 CSVRGGTGELFF
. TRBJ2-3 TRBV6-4 CASSTQGGGSTDTQYF
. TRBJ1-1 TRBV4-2 CASSLPLGTEAFF
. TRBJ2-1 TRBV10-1 CASSEKLGERGYNEQFF
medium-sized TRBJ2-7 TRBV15 CATSRGQASYEQYF
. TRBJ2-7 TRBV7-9 CASRPRDRDYEQYF
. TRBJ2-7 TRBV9 CASGLGGATYEQYF
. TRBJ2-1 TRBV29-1 CSVVLGAGGEQFF
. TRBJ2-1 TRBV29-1 CSVSIPAEGLDEQFF
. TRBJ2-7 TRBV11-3 CASSLGGGQIIYEQYF
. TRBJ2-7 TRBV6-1 CATQPEDRVMEQYF
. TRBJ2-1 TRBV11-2 CASSWESSAYNEQFF
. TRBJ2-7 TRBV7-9 CASSFGSGTYEQYF
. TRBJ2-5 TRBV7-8 CASGLLLGPKADETQYF
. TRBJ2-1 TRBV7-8 CASSLDEGLVAGEQFF
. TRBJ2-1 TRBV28 CASRNRWNEQFF
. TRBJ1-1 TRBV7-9 CASSLARGQGADF